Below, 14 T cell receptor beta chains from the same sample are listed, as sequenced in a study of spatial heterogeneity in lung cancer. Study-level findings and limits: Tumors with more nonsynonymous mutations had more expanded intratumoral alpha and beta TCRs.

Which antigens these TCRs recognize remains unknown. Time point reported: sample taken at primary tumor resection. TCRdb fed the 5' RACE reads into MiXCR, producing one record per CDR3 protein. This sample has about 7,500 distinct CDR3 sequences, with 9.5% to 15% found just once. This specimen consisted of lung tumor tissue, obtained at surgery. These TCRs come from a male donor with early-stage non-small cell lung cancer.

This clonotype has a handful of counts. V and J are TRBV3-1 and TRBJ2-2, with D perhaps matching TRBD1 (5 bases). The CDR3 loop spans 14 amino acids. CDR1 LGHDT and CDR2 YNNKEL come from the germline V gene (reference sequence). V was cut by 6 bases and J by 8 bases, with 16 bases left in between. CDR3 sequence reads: CASRPTGFSGELFF. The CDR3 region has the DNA TGTGCCAGCAGACCCACAGGTTTCTCAGGGGAGCTGTTTTTT.

For the CDR3, the DNA is TGCAGCGTTGAAGATCAGGGGACAGGGCCGCGAGAGACCCAGTACTTC. Protein product: CSVEDQGTGPRETQYF. V and J are TRBV29-1 and TRBJ2-5; 9 nucleotides agree with TRBD1. The junction had 9 bases not matched to a gene; V was cut back by 0 bases and J by 4 bases. Germline V lookup: CDR1 SQVTM, CDR2 ANQGSEA. The CDR3 covers 16 residues.

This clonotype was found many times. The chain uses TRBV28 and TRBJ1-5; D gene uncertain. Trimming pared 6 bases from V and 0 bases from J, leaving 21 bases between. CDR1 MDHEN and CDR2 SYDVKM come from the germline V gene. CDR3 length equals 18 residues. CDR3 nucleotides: TGTGCCAGCAGCTATACAGAAGTCAACTTTTATAGCAATCAGCCCCAGCATTTT. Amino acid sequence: CASSYTEVNFYSNQPQHF.

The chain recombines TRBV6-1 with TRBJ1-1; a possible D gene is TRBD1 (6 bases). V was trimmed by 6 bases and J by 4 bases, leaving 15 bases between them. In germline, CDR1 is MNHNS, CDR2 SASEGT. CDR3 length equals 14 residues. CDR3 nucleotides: TGTGCCAGCAGGTTAACAGGGCTGGCCACTGAAGCTTTCTTT. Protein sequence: CASRLTGLATEAFF.

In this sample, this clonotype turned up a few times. CDR3 in DNA: TGTGCCAGCAGTTTCTTCGGGGGGCCCACTGAAGCTTTCTTT. This encodes CASSFFGGPTEAFF. The chain carries TRBV12-3 or TRBV12-4 and TRBJ1-1, with D perhaps matching TRBD1 (6 bases). This CDR3 has 14 amino acids. The V gene lost 3 bases and the J gene lost 4 bases, with 12 bases spanning the gap.

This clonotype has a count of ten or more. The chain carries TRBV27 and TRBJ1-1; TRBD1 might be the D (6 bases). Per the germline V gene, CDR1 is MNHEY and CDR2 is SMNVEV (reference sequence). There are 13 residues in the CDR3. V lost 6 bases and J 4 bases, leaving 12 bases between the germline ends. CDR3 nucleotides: TGTGCCAGCAGCTACAGGGCCGGCACTGAAGCTTTCTTT. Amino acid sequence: CASSYRAGTEAFF.

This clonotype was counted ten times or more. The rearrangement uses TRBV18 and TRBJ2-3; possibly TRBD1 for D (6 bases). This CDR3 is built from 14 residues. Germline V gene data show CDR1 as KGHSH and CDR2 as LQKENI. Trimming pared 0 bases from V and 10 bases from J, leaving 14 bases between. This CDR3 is CASSPPADRTAQYF. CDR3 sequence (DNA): TGTGCCAGCTCACCACCGGCTGACAGGACCGCGCAGTATTTT.

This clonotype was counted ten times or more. CDR3 loop: CASSLDRGRAGANVLTF. The CDR3, as DNA: TGCGCCAGCAGCTTGGACAGGGGTCGGGCTGGGGCCAACGTCCTGACTTTC. This chain uses TRBV5-1 with TRBJ2-6; 7 bases line up with TRBD1. Germline V gene data show CDR1 as SGHRS and CDR2 as YFSETQ. The CDR3 loop spans 17 amino acids. The J segment lost 2 bases and the V segment lost 0 bases, leaving 5 bases of the junction unmatched.

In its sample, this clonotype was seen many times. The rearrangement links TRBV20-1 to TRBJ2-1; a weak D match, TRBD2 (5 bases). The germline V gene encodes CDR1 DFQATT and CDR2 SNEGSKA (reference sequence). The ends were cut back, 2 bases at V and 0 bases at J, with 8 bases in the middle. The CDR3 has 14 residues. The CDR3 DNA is TGCAGTGCTAGATCGGGGAGCTCCTACAATGAGCAGTTCTTC. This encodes CSARSGSSYNEQFF.

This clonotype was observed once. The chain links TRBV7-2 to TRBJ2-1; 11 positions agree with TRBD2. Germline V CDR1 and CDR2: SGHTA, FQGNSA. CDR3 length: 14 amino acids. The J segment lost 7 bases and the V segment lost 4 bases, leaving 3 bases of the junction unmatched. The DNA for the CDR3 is TGTGCCAGCAGCTCCCGGACTAGCGGGAATGAGCAGTTCTTC. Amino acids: CASSSRTSGNEQFF.

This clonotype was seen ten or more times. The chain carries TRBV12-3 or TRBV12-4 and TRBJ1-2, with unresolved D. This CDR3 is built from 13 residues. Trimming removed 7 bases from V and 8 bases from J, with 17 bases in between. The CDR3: CASTRPGREGYTF. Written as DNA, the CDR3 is TGTGCCAGCACCCGTCCTGGGCGGGAAGGCTACACCTTC.

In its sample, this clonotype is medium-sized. CDR3 DNA sequence: TGTGCCAGCAGTTTAGCGAGGTTCACCGGGGAGCTGTTTTTT. Translating it yields CASSLARFTGELFF. This rearrangement joins TRBV27 to TRBJ2-2; no definite D call. Trimming shortened V by 2 bases and J by 4 bases, and 8 bases separated the two germline ends. The CDR3 is 14 amino acids. Germline V gene lookup returns CDR1 MNHEY and CDR2 SMNVEV (reference sequence).

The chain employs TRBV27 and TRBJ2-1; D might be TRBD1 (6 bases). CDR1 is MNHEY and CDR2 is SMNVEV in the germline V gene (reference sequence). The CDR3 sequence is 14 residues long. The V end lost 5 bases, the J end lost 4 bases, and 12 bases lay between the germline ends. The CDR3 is CASSPGTTYNEQFF. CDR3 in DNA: TGTGCCAGCAGTCCAGGGACAACTTACAATGAGCAGTTCTTC.

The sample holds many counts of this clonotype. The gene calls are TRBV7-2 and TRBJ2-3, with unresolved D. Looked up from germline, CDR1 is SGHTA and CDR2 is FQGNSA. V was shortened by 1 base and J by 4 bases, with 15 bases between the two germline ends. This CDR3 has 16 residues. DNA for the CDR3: TGTGCCAGCAGCTTAGGCGCGCCAGGAACCGCAGATACGCAGTATTTT. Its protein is CASSLGAPGTADTQYF.